This T cell receptor beta chain was captured in a study of shared clonotypes between healthy human individuals. At the level of the study: Each donor's CD8 memory used one plate, CD8 naive two, each CD4 subset three. Study results and caveats: Naive subsets tended to show greater estimated richness than memory subsets. An anticipated effect of sequencing depth on clonotype sharing among donors was recognized.

Worth noting for this clone: Its antigen is as yet unknown.

Sequencing was performed with immunoSEQ multiplex PCR; in TCRdb, only in-frame clones are kept and a portion is missing. Here the sample spans 2 million to 2.5 million clones, roughly 93% being singletons. V trimming: 4 bases; J trimming: 4 bases; junction bases outside the gene matches: 7. The CDR3 extends over 15 amino acids. Germline V gene sequence: CDR1 MNHNS, CDR2 SASEGT. Nashville, Tennessee was home to all donors, who were Caucasian adults. The TCR originated in a man between 18 and 29 years old in good health. Some clones in this sample may be carry-over from other donors' samples. Sequencing was done on a sample of naive CD4+ T cells from PBMCs. Subset here: CD45RA+ positively selected. V is TRBV6-1 and J is TRBJ2-3; TRBD2 matches 8 bases. CDR3 bases: TGTGCCAGCAGTGGGGTAGCGGGATCCGCAGATACGCAGTATTTT. This sequence encodes CASSGVAGSADTQYF.